The 21 T cell receptor beta chains below come from one sample, sequenced in a study of cytomegalovirus exposure and HLA in healthy donors. PCR was performed using 60 Vbeta and 13 Jbeta primers. Assay used: immunoSEQ multiplex PCR; TCRdb lists only in-frame clones, some missing. The table lists about 110,000 clones, roughly 73% of them singletons. Sequencing input: PBMCs. Receptors originate from a woman aged 25 to 39 in good health and CMV-seronegative.

This clone turned up a few times. The gene calls are TRBV7-9 and TRBJ1-1; the D gene is possibly TRBD1 (6 bases). The CDR3 is made up of 15 amino acids. Germline CDR1 is SEHNR and CDR2 is FQNEAQ (reference sequence). V was clipped by 1 base and J by 0 bases, with 9 bases between them. Here the CDR3 DNA reads TGTGCCAGCAGCTTAGGTGGACAGATGAACACTGAAGCTTTCTTT. This sequence encodes CASSLGGQMNTEAFF.

This chain connects TRBV6-6 to TRBJ1-3; 7 bases line up with TRBD1. Trimming removed 6 bases from V and 1 base from J; junction bases left unmatched: 9. Germline V gene data show CDR1 as MNHNY and CDR2 as SVGAGI (reference sequence). CDR3 size: 16 residues. As DNA, the CDR3 is TGTGCCAGCAGGAGGACAGGAACAGCATCTGGAAACACCATATATTTT. It specifies CASRRTGTASGNTIYF.

V and J are TRBV28 and TRBJ1-1; 9 bases map to TRBD1. The V gene end was trimmed by 4 bases and the J gene end by 0 bases; junction bases not matched to a gene: 12. Germline CDR1 and CDR2: MDHEN and SYDVKM. This CDR3 has 18 residues. The CDR3 region has the DNA TGTGCCAGCAGTTACTCTAACAGGGGGCTTAGCTTGAACACTGAAGCTTTCTTT. It encodes CASSYSNRGLSLNTEAFF.

This sequence joins TRBV9 and TRBJ1-4; 7 bases agree with TRBD1. CDR1 SGDLS and CDR2 YYNGEE come from the germline V gene. The CDR3 spans 17 residues. The V and J ends lost 2 bases and 0 bases, in that order; junction bases with no gene match: 7. CDR3 loop: CASSVGTALATNEKLFF. DNA for the CDR3: TGTGCCAGCAGCGTCGGGACAGCTCTTGCAACTAATGAAAAACTGTTTTTT.

V gene TRBV5-1 combines with J gene TRBJ2-7; TRBD1 might be the D (7 bases). Trimming left V 0 bases short and J 1 base short, with 29 bases between. Germline lookup yields CDR1 SGHRS and CDR2 YFSETQ. There are 21 residues in the CDR3. DNA for the CDR3: TGCGCCAGCAGCTTGGCCTTTGTTAGAGGAATCGGAGGGGGCAAGTCCTACGAGCAGTACTTC. This translates into CASSLAFVRGIGGGKSYEQYF.

This chain links TRBV9 with TRBJ2-2; D might be TRBD1 (6 bases). Germline CDR1 SGDLS, CDR2 YYNGEE. The V end was cut by 0 bases, the J end by 4 bases, with 10 bases between. The CDR3 consists of 15 residues. CDR3 loop: CASSVEGTPTGELFF. Here the CDR3 DNA reads TGTGCCAGCAGCGTAGAAGGGACACCCACCGGGGAGCTGTTTTTT.

The chain is built from TRBV10-1 and TRBJ2-7; D remains unclear. Germline CDR1 WNHNN, CDR2 SYGVQD (reference sequence). This CDR3 is built from 11 residues. Trimming cost V 0 bases and J 6 bases, with 3 bases left between them. Written as DNA, the CDR3 is TGCGCCAGCAGTGAGTCCGTCGAGCAGTACTTC. It translates to CASSESVEQYF.

Details on this clone: A read error may produce the germline difference seen at one junction end. The rearrangement uses TRBV27 and TRBJ2-3, with D possibly being TRBD2 (8 bases). The CDR3 is made up of 15 amino acids. Germline CDR1 reads MNHEY; CDR2 reads SMNVEV (reference sequence). The CDR3 is CASTLRTGSGGAQYF. CDR3 in DNA: TGTGCTAGCACCCTCCGGACAGGTTCGGGGGGGGCGCAGTATTTT.

The chain joins TRBV30 to TRBJ2-3, with 7 bases identical to TRBD1. CDR3 size: 15 residues. Germline loops: CDR1 GTSNPN, CDR2 SVGIG (reference sequence). Germline trimming cut 0 bases from V and 3 bases from J; bases unmatched to any gene: 6. CDR3 amino acids: CAWSVGQPMTDTQYF. CDR3 nucleotide sequence: TGTGCCTGGAGTGTGGGACAGCCAATGACAGATACGCAGTATTTT.

The chain uses TRBV5-1 and TRBJ1-1; 8 nucleotides line up with TRBD1. Germline V gene lookup returns CDR1 SGHRS and CDR2 YFSETQ. The CDR3 is 14 amino acids. V shed 2 bases, J shed 1 base, and the junction held 1 base outside the gene matches. CDR3 in DNA: TGCGCCAGCAGCTTCCAGGGGGCGAACACTGAAGCTTTCTTT. Its protein product is CASSFQGANTEAFF. Looking up the rest from reference TRBV5-1 and TRBJ1-1 gives the full variable domain: KAGVTQTPRYLIKTRGQQVTLSCSPISGHRSVSWYQQTPGQGLQFLFEYFSETQRNKGNFPGRFSGRQFSNSRSEMNVSTLELGDSALYLCASSFQGANTEAFFGQGTRLTVV.

The chain couples TRBV27 to TRBJ1-6, with D perhaps matching TRBD1 (5 bases). Between the trimmed V and J ends, which lost 4 bases and 3 bases, there was a span of 10 bases. The CDR3 has 15 amino acids. Germline values: CDR1 MNHEY, CDR2 SMNVEV (reference sequence). The CDR3 is CASSYGGDYNSPLHF. The DNA of the CDR3 is TGTGCCAGCAGTTACGGGGGGGACTATAATTCACCCCTCCACTTT.

The CDR3 nucleotides read TGTGCCAGCAGTCTCATAGCGGGAGGGCGTGTAGATACGCAGTATTTT. As protein: CASSLIAGGRVDTQYF. The chain uses TRBV28 and TRBJ2-3, with TRBD2 matching 11 bases. Germline V gene data show CDR1 as MDHEN and CDR2 as SYDVKM. The V segment lost 5 bases and the J segment 5 bases; nucleotides outside the gene matches: 9. The CDR3 consists of 16 residues.

The V call is TRBV5-1, the J call TRBJ2-1; a weak D match, TRBD2 (5 bases). The CDR3 length is 15 residues. The V and J ends lost 0 bases and 0 bases respectively, with 7 bases between them. The germline V gene has CDR1 SGHRS and CDR2 YFSETQ. CDR3 protein: CASSLGDYSYNEQFF. CDR3 coding DNA: TGCGCCAGCAGCTTGGGAGACTACTCCTACAATGAGCAGTTCTTC.

This chain joins TRBV7-9 and TRBJ1-1; 8 nucleotides line up with TRBD1. In germline, CDR1 is SEHNR, CDR2 FQNEAQ (reference sequence). The CDR3 loop spans 15 amino acids. V lost 5 bases to trimming and J lost 3 bases; unmatched junction nucleotides: 8. CDR3 sequence: CASSEPGQDYTEAFF. The CDR3 DNA reads as TGTGCCAGCAGCGAACCGGGACAGGACTACACTGAAGCTTTCTTT.

The chain is built from TRBV6-1 and TRBJ2-7, with TRBD2 identical over 8 bases. The CDR3 runs 15 residues. The V gene end was trimmed by 4 bases and the J gene end by 4 bases; junction bases not matched to a gene: 9. CDR1 MNHNS and CDR2 SASEGT come from the germline V gene. CDR3 protein: CASSATTGGLYEQYF. The CDR3, as DNA: TGTGCCAGCAGTGCTACGACGGGGGGGTTGTACGAGCAGTACTTC.

V gene TRBV6-5 combines with J gene TRBJ1-1; D perhaps matches TRBD1 (6 bases). Per germline, CDR1 MNHEY and CDR2 SVGAGI. The ends were cut back, 1 base at V and 7 bases at J, with 13 bases in the middle. The length of the CDR3 is 14 residues. DNA of the CDR3: TGTGCCAGCAGTTACTACGGACAGACGAATGAAGCTTTCTTT. Translated: CASSYYGQTNEAFF.

This clone has just one count. The genes are TRBV30 and TRBJ1-4, with D maybe TRBD1 (6 bases). This CDR3 contains 15 residues. Germline CDR1 is GTSNPN and CDR2 is SVGIG (reference sequence). Trimming left V 3 bases short and J 8 bases short, with 19 bases between. The CDR3 is CAWSGWTRTDEKLFF. As DNA, the CDR3 is TGTGCCTGGAGCGGCTGGACGCGGACAGACGAAAAACTGTTTTTT.

This chain uses TRBV7-9 with TRBJ2-3; TRBD2 matches 10 bases. This CDR3 is built from 18 residues. V was pared by 1 base and J by 2 bases, with 9 bases of the junction left unmatched. Germline CDR1 reads SEHNR; CDR2 reads FQNEAQ (reference sequence). CDR3 region: CASSLGAQAGGITDTQYF. In DNA form, the CDR3 reads TGTGCCAGCAGCTTAGGGGCCCAAGCGGGGGGGATCACAGATACGCAGTATTTT. Filled out from reference TRBV7-9 and TRBJ2-3, the complete variable domain reads DTGVSQNPRHKITKRGQNVTFRCDPISEHNRLYWYRQTLGQGPEFLTYFQNEAQLEKSRLLSDRFSAERPKGSFSTLEIQRTEQGDSAMYLCASSLGAQAGGITDTQYFGPGTRLTVL.

The chain uses TRBV2 and TRBJ2-1; 12 bases are shared with TRBD2. V lost 5 bases to trimming and J lost 7 bases; unmatched junction nucleotides: 6. Germline V gene sequence: CDR1 SNHLY, CDR2 FYNNEI. The CDR3 length is 15 residues. The CDR3 sequence is CASSRLAGVKNEQFF. CDR3 DNA sequence: TGTGCCAGCAGTAGACTAGCGGGGGTGAAGAATGAGCAGTTCTTC.

The gene calls are TRBV30 and TRBJ2-3, with TRBD2 matching 12 bases. V dropped 2 bases and J dropped 4; count of bases not matched to a gene: 4. Germline CDR1 is GTSNPN and CDR2 is SVGIG (reference sequence). The CDR3 extends over 15 amino acids. The CDR3 loop reads CAWSPLAGGPDTQYF. The CDR3 DNA reads as TGTGCCTGGAGTCCCCTAGCGGGAGGGCCAGATACGCAGTATTTT.

For the CDR3, the DNA is TGTGCCAGCAGCCCAGGGTCGAGCACTGAAGCTTTCTTT. Amino acids: CASSPGSSTEAFF. The chain is built from TRBV5-6 and TRBJ1-1, with D possibly being TRBD1 (5 bases). The CDR3 sequence is 13 residues long. The V end was cut by 4 bases, the J end by 4 bases, with 11 bases between. CDR1 and CDR2 from the germline V gene are SGHDT and YYEEEE. Filled out from reference TRBV5-6 and TRBJ1-1, the complete variable domain reads DAGVTQSPTHLIKTRGQQVTLRCSPKSGHDTVSWYQQALGQGPQFIFQYYEEEERQRGNFPDRFSGHQFPNYSSELNVNALLLGDSALYLCASSPGSSTEAFFGQGTRLTVV.